This TCR beta chain came from a study of OX40 agonist ivuxolimab in advanced cancers. Background on the whole study: Ivuxolimab, which targeted the costimulatory receptor OX40 (CD134), was an agonistic, fully human IgG2 monoclonal antibody. Intravenous ivuxolimab was administered to patients every 2 weeks at six dose levels: 0.01, 0.1, 0.3, 1.5, 3 and 10 mg/kg. Among the 52 dose-escalation patients, about 19 had hepatocellular carcinoma, 15 or so melanoma, 9 renal cell carcinoma and 9 head and neck cancer. In the dose-escalation cohort, roughly 80% of patients were male, and the mean age was around 60 years, with a range of 23 to 79. Prior anti-PD-1, anti-PD-L1 or anti-CTLA-4 therapy was permitted, and about 40% of dose-escalation patients had received checkpoint inhibitors. Partial responses were achieved by three dose-escalation patients, of whom one had hepatocellular carcinoma and two had cutaneous melanoma. The point of sequencing TCRbeta in the periphery was to test whether ivuxolimab changed TCR sequence diversity and drove clonal T-cell expansion. The paper describes the monotherapy dose-escalation part (N = 52 patients) of the phase I trial of ivuxolimab.

According to the germline V gene, CDR1 reads SGHRS and CDR2 reads YFSETQ. Spanning cysteine to phenylalanine, the CDR3 consists of 15 amino acids. Only the CDR3 part of the read is kept: 45 bases, read in frame from the first base. Trimming costs V 0 bases and J 0 bases, and their ends lie 10 bases apart. Genomic DNA was extracted from sorted cells for sequencing of the TCRbeta CDR3 region. The immunoSEQ Assay was used for sequencing of TCRbeta CDR3 regions. The immuneACCESS repertoire file appears here via TCRdb, limited to in-frame rearrangements. These files lack a portion of the clones; in checked studies, under half of the deficit traces to unresolved V genes, and the cause of the others is not known. Present in this sample are 100,000 or so clones, around 89% of which were seen just once. Of the sample, approximately 0.15% is held by the ten largest clones. Patients with autoimmune disease history or receiving systemic immunosuppression were excluded from the trial. Peripheral blood for TCR sequencing was collected from all dose cohorts at baseline, on cycle 4 day 1, and on cycle 7 day 1. The samples were drawn from a first-in-human, open-label, multicenter phase I dose-escalation trial of ivuxolimab. Adults with locally advanced or metastatic melanoma, renal cell carcinoma, hepatocellular carcinoma or head and neck squamous cell carcinoma were enrolled in the trial. CD4+ and CD8+ T cells were sorted separately from peripheral blood before TCR sequencing.

As concerns this clone: Its specific antigen is unknown. Within one base of it there is no much larger clone, and no base qualities were kept.

The research as a whole found: On average, CD8+ T cells showed more expanded clones than CD4+ T cells after ivuxolimab. Partial responders in the 0.1-3.0 mg/kg groups had among the lowest normalized peripheral clonal expansion, especially among CD8+ T cells. Clonal expansion of both CD4+ and CD8+ blood T cells was observed from baseline to week 6 at doses 0.1 to 3.0 mg/kg. Low levels of normalized T-cell clonal expansion were also seen in some patients who did not respond. Antigen specificity was not determined for the clonally expanded peripheral T cells.

The sample in question was CD4+ or CD8+ T cells sorted from blood, obtained in a trial of the OX40 agonist ivuxolimab. The V gene is TRBV5-1 and the J gene is TRBJ2-7, with an unclear D gene assignment. The TCR was taken from an adult with an advanced solid tumor such as melanoma, head and neck, liver or kidney cancer. The DNA reads as follows: TGCGCCAGCAGCTTGGCCGTGGCACACTCCTACGAGCAGTACTTC. This yields the protein CASSLAVAHSYEQYF. Beyond the CDR3, the reference TRBV5-1 and TRBJ2-7 genes provide the residues; the full variable domain reads: KAGVTQTPRYLIKTRGQQVTLSCSPISGHRSVSWYQQTPGQGLQFLFEYFSETQRNKGNFPGRFSGRQFSNSRSEMNVSTLELGDSALYLCASSLAVAHSYEQYFGPGTRLTVT.